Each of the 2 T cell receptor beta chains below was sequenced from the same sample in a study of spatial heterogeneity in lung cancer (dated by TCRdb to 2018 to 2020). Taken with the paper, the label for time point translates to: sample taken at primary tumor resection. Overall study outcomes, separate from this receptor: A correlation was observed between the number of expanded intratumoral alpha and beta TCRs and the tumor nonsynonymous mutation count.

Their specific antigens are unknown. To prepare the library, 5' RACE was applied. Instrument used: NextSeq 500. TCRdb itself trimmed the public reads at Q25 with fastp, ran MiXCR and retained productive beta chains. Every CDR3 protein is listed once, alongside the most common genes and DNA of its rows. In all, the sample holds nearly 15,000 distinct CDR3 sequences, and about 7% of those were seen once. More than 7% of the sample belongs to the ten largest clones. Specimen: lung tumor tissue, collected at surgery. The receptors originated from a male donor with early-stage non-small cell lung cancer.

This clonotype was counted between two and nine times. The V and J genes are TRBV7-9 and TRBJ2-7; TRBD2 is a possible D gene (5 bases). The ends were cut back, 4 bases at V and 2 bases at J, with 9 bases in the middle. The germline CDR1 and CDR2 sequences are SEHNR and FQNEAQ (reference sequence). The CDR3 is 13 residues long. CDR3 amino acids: CASSSDGTYEQYF. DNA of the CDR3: TGTGCCAGCAGCTCGGACGGGACCTACGAGCAGTACTTC.

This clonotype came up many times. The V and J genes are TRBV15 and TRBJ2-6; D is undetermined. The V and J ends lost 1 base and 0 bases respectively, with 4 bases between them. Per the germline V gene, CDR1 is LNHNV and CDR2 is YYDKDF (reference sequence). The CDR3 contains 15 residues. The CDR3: CATSRVGSGANVLTF. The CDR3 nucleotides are TGTGCCACCAGCAGAGTGGGCTCTGGGGCCAACGTCCTGACTTTC. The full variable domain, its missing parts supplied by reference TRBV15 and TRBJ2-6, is DAMVIQNPRYQVTQFGKPVTLSCSQTLNHNVMYWYQQKSSQAPKLLFHYYDKDFNNEADTPDNFQSRRPNTSFCFLDIRSPGLGDTAMYLCATSRVGSGANVLTFGAGSRLTVL.